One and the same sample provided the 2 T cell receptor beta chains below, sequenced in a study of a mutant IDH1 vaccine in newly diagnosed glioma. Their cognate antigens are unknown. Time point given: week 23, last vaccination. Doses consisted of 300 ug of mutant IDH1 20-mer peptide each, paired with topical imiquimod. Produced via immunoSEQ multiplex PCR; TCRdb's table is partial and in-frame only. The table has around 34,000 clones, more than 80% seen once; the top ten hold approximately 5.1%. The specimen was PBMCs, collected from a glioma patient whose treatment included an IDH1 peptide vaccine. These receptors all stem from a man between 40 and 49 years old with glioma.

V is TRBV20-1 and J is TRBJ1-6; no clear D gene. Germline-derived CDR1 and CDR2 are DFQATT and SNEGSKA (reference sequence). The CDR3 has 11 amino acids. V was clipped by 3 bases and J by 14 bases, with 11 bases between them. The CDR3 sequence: CSARDGETLHF. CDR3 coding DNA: TGCAGTGCTAGGGACGGTGAAACCCTCCACTTT.

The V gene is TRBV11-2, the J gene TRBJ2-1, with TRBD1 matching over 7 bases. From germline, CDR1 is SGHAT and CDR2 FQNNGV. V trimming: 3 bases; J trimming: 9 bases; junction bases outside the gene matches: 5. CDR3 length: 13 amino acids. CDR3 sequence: CASSFTGEGEQFF. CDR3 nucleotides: TGTGCCAGCAGCTTCACAGGGGAAGGTGAGCAGTTCTTC.